The clone carrying this T cell receptor beta chain was seen only a few times. The antigen is undetermined. The data were obtained in a study of a mutant IDH1 vaccine in newly diagnosed glioma. Turning to the study itself: Patients had received radiotherapy, temozolomide, or both previously, most receiving both.

Overall study findings and caveats: Overall, roughly 95% of patients had vaccine-induced immune responses.

Time point of the sample: week 5, during vaccination. Every vaccination contained 300 ug of the mutant IDH1 20-mer peptide and was paired with topical imiquimod. New astrocytomas of WHO grade 3 or 4 that were IDH1-mutant and ATRX-lost were found in the donors. This CDR3 has 14 residues. The V gene lost 4 bases and the J gene lost 0 bases, with 12 bases spanning the gap. The germline gives CDR1 SQVTM, CDR2 ANQGSEA. Libraries were prepared by immunoSEQ multiplex PCR; TCRdb keeps only in-frame clonotypes and omits some of them. The sample contains 25,000 to 35,000 clones, more than 80% of which appear only once.

V gene TRBV29-1 combines with J gene TRBJ1-1, with unresolved D. The sample in question was PBMCs, obtained from a glioma patient whose treatment included an IDH1 peptide vaccine. The source of this sequence is a young man with glioma. The CDR3 reads CSVAGRSMNTEAFF. The DNA for the CDR3 is TGCAGCGTTGCCGGCAGATCCATGAACACTGAAGCTTTCTTT.